Each of the 13 T cell receptor beta chains below was sequenced from the same sample in a study of graft-versus-host responses after intestinal transplantation. Sequencing was performed with immunoSEQ multiplex PCR; in TCRdb, only in-frame clones are kept and a portion is missing. The data show 90,000 to 95,000 clones, roughly 90% seen once. No antigen is known for these receptors. This sample comprised unstimulated CD8+ T cells sorted from spleen or lymph node cells, obtained before intestinal transplant. The receptors here all came from a human donor who received an intestinal transplant.

The chain employs TRBV18 and TRBJ2-7; 7 bases line up with TRBD1. In germline, CDR1 is KGHSH, CDR2 LQKENI. The CDR3 has 15 residues. V shed 6 bases and J 0 bases; nucleotides not matched to a gene: 8. CDR3 nucleotide sequence: TGTGCCAGCTCGCAGAGGGACAGTGTCTCCTACGAGCAGTACTTC. Residues: CASSQRDSVSYEQYF.

V is TRBV6-5 and J is TRBJ2-7; D not certain. CDR3 length equals 13 residues. Germline V gene sequence: CDR1 MNHEY, CDR2 SVGAGI. V was pared by 5 bases and J by 3 bases, with 11 bases between. In nucleotides, the CDR3 is TGTGCCAGCAGTACTCAGGTTTACTACGAGCAGTACTTC. Residues: CASSTQVYYEQYF.

The chain joins TRBV7-2 to TRBJ2-7; D is possibly TRBD2 (6 bases). Trimming left V 2 bases short and J 3 bases short, with 17 bases between. Germline V gene data show CDR1 as SGHTA and CDR2 as FQGNSA. This CDR3 has 16 residues. The CDR3 sequence: CASSLMGQYGGYEQYF. The CDR3 region has the DNA TGTGCCAGCAGCTTAATGGGTCAGTACGGGGGCTACGAGCAGTACTTC.

Regarding this clone: The junction shows a germline mismatch at one end, possibly a read error. The V gene is TRBV7-6, the J gene TRBJ2-1, with 7 bases matching TRBD2. CDR3 length: 14 amino acids. Germline lookup yields CDR1 SGHVS and CDR2 FNYEAQ. The CDR3 region has the DNA TGTGCCAGCAGCGTAGCGGGTGGCGGCAATGAGCAGTTCTTC. Residues: CASSVAGGGNEQFF.

The rearrangement joins TRBV28 to TRBJ2-7; TRBD1 matches 8 bases. The CDR3 is 13 residues long. Germline V gives CDR1 MDHEN, CDR2 SYDVKM. The V and J ends lost 2 bases and 6 bases, in that order; junction bases with no gene match: 3. CDR3 residues: CASSLGTGGEQYF. The CDR3 DNA is TGTGCCAGCAGTTTAGGTACAGGGGGCGAGCAGTACTTC.

This clone was counted between two and nine times. This sequence joins TRBV29-1 and TRBJ1-1; unclear D gene. Per germline, CDR1 SQVTM and CDR2 ANQGSEA. The CDR3 totals 12 residues. V dropped 1 base and J dropped 5 bases, with 8 bases sitting between them. CDR3 residues: CSVEVPETEAFF. The CDR3 coding sequence is TGCAGCGTTGAAGTCCCGGAGACTGAAGCTTTCTTT.

The chain uses TRBV6-6 and TRBJ1-5; D is unresolved. The CDR3 consists of 16 residues. V gave up 4 bases and J gave up 3 bases, with 16 bases separating them. Germline CDR1 MNHNY, CDR2 SVGAGI (reference sequence). This CDR3 is CASSSDTDGFNQPQHF. DNA of the CDR3: TGTGCCAGCAGTTCAGATACAGACGGATTCAATCAGCCCCAGCATTTT.

The chain couples TRBV5-1 to TRBJ1-2; D may be TRBD1 (5 bases). The CDR3 has 15 amino acids. V was trimmed by 4 bases and J by 7 bases, leaving 20 bases between them. In germline, CDR1 is SGHRS, CDR2 YFSETQ. CDR3 bases: TGCGCCAGCAGCCACATTTCCGACAGTAGAGGTGGCTACACCTTC. This codes for CASSHISDSRGGYTF.

The V gene is TRBV7-7, the J gene TRBJ2-1, with 7 bases aligning to TRBD2. CDR1 SSHAT and CDR2 FNYEAQ come from the germline V gene (reference sequence). Unmatched junction bases numbered 1, after V lost 5 bases and J lost 0 bases. The CDR3 sequence is 14 residues long. In DNA, the CDR3 is TGTGCCAGCAGCCCTAGCGGCTCCTACAATGAGCAGTTCTTC. It encodes CASSPSGSYNEQFF.

The chain recombines TRBV2 with TRBJ2-7; possibly TRBD1 for D (5 bases). CDR3 length: 15 residues. Looked up from germline, CDR1 is SNHLY and CDR2 is FYNNEI. V was pared by 1 base and J by 3 bases, with 13 bases between. CDR3 DNA: TGTGCCAGCAGTGAAGGGGGCAGGGCTTACTACGAGCAGTACTTC. Translated, it gives CASSEGGRAYYEQYF.

The CDR3: CAWSSVAGQETQYF. The CDR3 nucleotides read TGTGCCTGGAGTTCTGTAGCGGGACAGGAGACCCAGTACTTC. The J gene is TRBJ2-5, the V gene TRBV30; TRBD2 might be the D (8 bases). Germline V gives CDR1 GTSNPN, CDR2 SVGIG (reference sequence). V lost 2 bases, J lost 5 bases, and 15 bases lay in between. The CDR3 extends over 14 amino acids.

The CDR3, as DNA: TGTGCCAGCAGACGGACTGGGGATTATCAGCCCCAGCATTTT. Translation gives CASRRTGDYQPQHF. The chain is built from TRBV6-1 and TRBJ1-5; D gene unclear. Trimming took 6 bases from V and 5 from J, leaving 14 bases between them. The CDR3 has 14 amino acids. The germline V gene has CDR1 MNHNS and CDR2 SASEGT.

The chain recombines TRBV7-9 with TRBJ2-3; perhaps TRBD2 as D (5 bases). Germline lookup yields CDR1 SEHNR and CDR2 FQNEAQ (reference sequence). The CDR3 contains 16 residues. Trimming took off 5 bases at V and 5 bases at J, with 20 bases between the two ends. The CDR3 loop is CASSPRNYPEGDTQYF. The DNA of the CDR3 is TGTGCCAGCAGCCCCCGAAACTACCCTGAGGGAGATACGCAGTATTTT.